A single sample gave rise to the 28 T cell receptor beta chains below, sequenced in a study of cytomegalovirus exposure and HLA in healthy donors. Primers included in the PCR were 60 Vbeta and 13 Jbeta primers. Measured with immunoSEQ multiplex PCR; TCRdb has only the in-frame clones, and not every one. The sample holds 150,000 to 170,000 clones, roughly 79% seen once. The sequenced sample was PBMCs. The receptors come from a man between 18 and 29 years old in good health and CMV-seronegative.

As concerns this clone: One end of the junction is discordant with germline, which a read error may explain. The chain employs TRBV4-3 and TRBJ2-7; tentatively, D is TRBD1 (6 bases). Germline V gene sequence: CDR1 LGHNA, CDR2 YSLEER. This CDR3 is built from 15 residues. CDR3 protein: CASSQASGASYGQYF. CDR3 coding DNA: TGCGCCAGCAGCCAAGCCTCAGGGGCCTCCTACGGGCAGTACTTC.

J is TRBJ2-5 and V is TRBV5-1; 8 nucleotides match TRBD2. J was trimmed by 1 base and V by 0 bases; bases with no gene match: 2. CDR3 length: 15 amino acids. Per germline, CDR1 SGHRS and CDR2 YFSETQ. CDR3: CASSLGLATQETQYF. The CDR3, as DNA: TGCGCCAGCAGCTTGGGACTAGCGACCCAAGAGACCCAGTACTTC.

The chain employs TRBV7-9 and TRBJ1-2; no clear D. The V and J ends lost 1 base and 4 bases respectively, with 13 bases between them. The CDR3 spans 15 residues. CDR1 and CDR2 from the germline V gene are SEHNR and FQNEAQ (reference sequence). CDR3 protein: CASSLVAVMGYGYTF. The CDR3 nucleotides are TGTGCCAGCAGCTTAGTCGCGGTAATGGGCTATGGCTACACCTTC.

In its sample, this clone was seen a few times. V usage is TRBV30 and J usage is TRBJ2-7; D is possibly TRBD1 (6 bases). Germline V gene data show CDR1 as GTSNPN and CDR2 as SVGIG (reference sequence). This CDR3 spans 19 amino acids. Trimming removed 0 bases at V and 0 bases at J, with 24 bases between. The CDR3 DNA sequence: TGTGCCTGGAGTGTAGGAATGAGGGGGATAAACACCTTCTCCTACGAGCAGTACTTC. Amino acids: CAWSVGMRGINTFSYEQYF.

This sequence joins TRBV29-1 and TRBJ1-2, with D possibly TRBD1 on 6 matching bases. Germline CDR1 and CDR2: SQVTM and ANQGSEA. The ends were cut back, 3 bases at V and 7 bases at J, with 18 bases in the middle. The CDR3 length is 14 residues. CDR3 nucleotides: TGCAGCGTTGAGGACCTGGACAGAAGGAGTGGCTACACCTTC. Translation gives CSVEDLDRRSGYTF.

The V gene is TRBV9, the J gene TRBJ1-2, with TRBD1 matching over 7 bases. The germline gives CDR1 SGDLS, CDR2 YYNGEE. With 2 bases clipped from V and 7 bases from J, the junction kept 5 bases outside the gene matches. The CDR3 is 13 residues long. CDR3 sequence (DNA): TGTGCCAGCAGCGTCGACAGGGAAGTTGGCTACACCTTC. This encodes CASSVDREVGYTF.

The chain joins TRBV7-6 to TRBJ2-1; possibly TRBD2 for D (7 bases). The CDR3 is 19 residues long. V was shortened by 1 base and J by 5 bases, with 24 bases between the two germline ends. Germline values: CDR1 SGHVS, CDR2 FNYEAQ. CDR3 sequence (DNA): TGTGCCAGCAGCTTAGGGCTATTCGGGGGGCCATCTTCGGACAATGAGCAGTTCTTC. Protein: CASSLGLFGGPSSDNEQFF.

There are a few counts of this clone. The chain employs TRBV5-1 and TRBJ2-3, with D perhaps matching TRBD1 (6 bases). CDR3 size: 16 residues. Germline CDR1 is SGHRS and CDR2 is YFSETQ. V was cut by 0 bases and J by 0 bases, with 11 bases left in between. The CDR3 DNA reads as TGCGCCAGCAGCTTGGCCGGCCAGGGGAGCACAGATACGCAGTATTTT. Translation gives CASSLAGQGSTDTQYF.

This clone appeared a few times. This chain's CDR3 is CASSIAGTVQETQYF. For the CDR3, the DNA is TGTGCCAGCAGTATAGCCGGGACAGTACAAGAGACCCAGTACTTC. V is TRBV25-1 and J is TRBJ2-5, with 7 bases identical to TRBD1. The CDR3 has 15 residues. J gave up 2 bases and V 5 bases, and 8 bases lay outside the gene matches. Germline CDR1 reads MGHDK; CDR2 reads SYGVNS.

This chain connects TRBV7-6 to TRBJ1-6; weak D call: TRBD1 (6 bases). This CDR3 comprises 16 residues. CDR1 is SGHVS and CDR2 is FNYEAQ in the germline V gene. Trimming cost V 3 bases and J 3 bases, with 12 bases left between them. The CDR3 coding sequence is TGTGCCAGCAGCTTGTACAGGGAAGGCTATAATTCACCCCTCCACTTT. Amino acid sequence: CASSLYREGYNSPLHF.

The V call is TRBV9, the J call TRBJ1-1, with 7 nucleotides matching TRBD1. This CDR3 is built from 16 residues. V lost 4 bases to trimming and J lost 5 bases; unmatched junction nucleotides: 14. Germline lookup yields CDR1 SGDLS and CDR2 YYNGEE. CDR3 in amino acids: CASSTEPQGRGTEAFF. The CDR3 nucleotides are TGTGCCAGCAGCACCGAACCACAGGGGCGGGGTACTGAAGCTTTCTTT.

In its sample, this clone was seen a few times. A junction end diverges from the germline sequence, so it may reflect a read error. J is TRBJ2-4 and V is TRBV4-1, with 13 bases that match TRBD2. This CDR3 region has 18 residues. Germline loops: CDR1 MGHRA, CDR2 YSYEKL. Here the CDR3 DNA reads TGCGCCAGCAGCCTAGGGGGGACTAGCGGGGAGGGCAAAAACAGTCAGTACTTC. Its translation is CASSLGGTSGEGKNSQYF.

The chain recombines TRBV25-1 with TRBJ2-7; D perhaps matches TRBD2 (5 bases). Germline values: CDR1 MGHDK, CDR2 SYGVNS. The CDR3 runs to 12 residues. V lost 10 bases and J lost 6, with 16 bases in between. CDR3 region: CATAGSEGEQYF. In DNA form, the CDR3 reads TGTGCCACGGCCGGGTCCGAGGGCGAGCAGTACTTC.

V gene TRBV10-3 combines with J gene TRBJ2-7; D call uncertain. Per germline, CDR1 ENHRY and CDR2 SYGVKD. V gave up 4 bases and J gave up 4 bases, with 11 bases separating them. The CDR3 has 13 amino acids. CDR3 in amino acids: CAISADGSYEQYF. In nucleotides, the CDR3 is TGTGCCATCAGTGCCGACGGGTCTTACGAGCAGTACTTC.

The chain carries TRBV7-9 and TRBJ1-6; D gene uncertain. The CDR3 length is 16 residues. Trimming took 6 bases from V and 8 from J, leaving 20 bases between them. Germline V lookup: CDR1 SEHNR, CDR2 FQNEAQ (reference sequence). The chain's CDR3 is CASSDSGEGWYSPLHF. The CDR3, as DNA: TGTGCCAGCAGTGATAGCGGCGAAGGGTGGTATTCACCCCTCCACTTT. Full variable domain (remainder filled in from reference TRBV7-9 and TRBJ1-6): DTGVSQNPRHKITKRGQNVTFRCDPISEHNRLYWYRQTLGQGPEFLTYFQNEAQLEKSRLLSDRFSAERPKGSFSTLEIQRTEQGDSAMYLCASSDSGEGWYSPLHFGNGTRLTVT.

The chain couples TRBV5-1 to TRBJ2-5; D remains ambiguous. The germline gives CDR1 SGHRS, CDR2 YFSETQ. The V end was cut by 0 bases, the J end by 1 base, with 7 bases between. The CDR3 has 14 amino acids. DNA for the CDR3: TGCGCCAGCAGCTTGGCCGACTCCCAAGAGACCCAGTACTTC. It translates to CASSLADSQETQYF.

CDR3 bases: TGTGCCAGCAGCTTGATTACAAATGAGCAGTTCTTC. Amino acid sequence: CASSLITNEQFF. The chain is built from TRBV5-6 and TRBJ2-1; D remains unclear. CDR1 is SGHDT and CDR2 is YYEEEE in the germline V gene. The CDR3 totals 12 residues. V lost 1 base, J lost 7 bases, and 6 bases lay in between. Filled out from reference TRBV5-6 and TRBJ2-1, the complete variable domain reads DAGVTQSPTHLIKTRGQQVTLRCSPKSGHDTVSWYQQALGQGPQFIFQYYEEEERQRGNFPDRFSGHQFPNYSSELNVNALLLGDSALYLCASSLITNEQFFGPGTRLTVL.

CDR3 coding DNA: TGTGCCAGCAGTTACTCGACAGGTTTGAACACTGAAGCTTTCTTT. This gives the protein CASSYSTGLNTEAFF. The J gene is TRBJ1-1, the V gene TRBV6-5; the D gene is possibly TRBD1 (6 bases). The CDR3 has 15 amino acids. Germline V lookup: CDR1 MNHEY, CDR2 SVGAGI. Trimming removed 0 bases from V and 0 bases from J, with 8 bases in between.

The chain carries TRBV13 and TRBJ1-1; TRBD1 agrees at 10 bases. The trim removed 5 bases at V and 5 bases at J, leaving 11 bases unmatched. The germline V gene has CDR1 PRHDT and CDR2 FYEKMQ (reference sequence). The CDR3 totals 16 residues. The CDR3 sequence is CASSDGMGQGMTEAFF. For the CDR3, the DNA is TGTGCCAGCAGCGATGGCATGGGACAGGGGATGACTGAAGCTTTCTTT.

The chain has TRBV28 and TRBJ1-5; TRBD1 matches 8 bases. CDR3 length: 17 amino acids. Germline V CDR1 and CDR2: MDHEN, SYDVKM. J was trimmed by 4 bases and V by 5 bases; bases with no gene match: 13. This CDR3 reads CASSDTGQALLNQPQHF. DNA for the CDR3: TGTGCCAGCAGTGACACGGGACAGGCCCTCCTAAATCAGCCCCAGCATTTT.

V gene TRBV7-9 combines with J gene TRBJ1-1; a weak D match, TRBD1 (6 bases). This CDR3 is 11 amino acids long. Germline values: CDR1 SEHNR, CDR2 FQNEAQ (reference sequence). V was shortened by 5 bases and J by 9 bases, with 10 bases between the two germline ends. In DNA, the CDR3 is TGTGCCAGCAGCCGGGACACCCAAGCTTTCTTT. Protein product: CASSRDTQAFF.

The CDR3 spells CASSLVLTGSSYEQYF. The CDR3 coding sequence is TGTGCCAGCAGCTTAGTCTTGACAGGGAGCTCCTACGAGCAGTACTTC. V is TRBV7-9 and J is TRBJ2-7; TRBD1 matches 7 bases. The CDR3 covers 16 residues. J was trimmed by 0 bases and V by 1 base; bases with no gene match: 6. Germline lookup yields CDR1 SEHNR and CDR2 FQNEAQ (reference sequence).

This chain uses TRBV7-3 with TRBJ2-2; perhaps TRBD1 as D (6 bases). The V and J ends lost 3 bases and 0 bases respectively, with 11 bases between them. The V gene's germline CDR1 is SGHTA and CDR2 FQGTGA. This CDR3 has 16 residues. Here the CDR3 DNA reads TGTGCCAGCAGCTTGACAGGTTTCGCGAACACCGGGGAGCTGTTTTTT. This sequence encodes CASSLTGFANTGELFF.

The genes are TRBV7-2 and TRBJ1-1; D gene uncertain. The CDR3 runs to 13 residues. Germline V gene data show CDR1 as SGHTA and CDR2 as FQGNSA. V shed 5 bases and J shed 1 base, with 8 bases lying between them. The CDR3 nucleotides are TGTGCCAGCAGCACACAATGGAACACTGAAGCTTTCTTT. Residues: CASSTQWNTEAFF.

V is TRBV5-4 and J is TRBJ2-5, with 9 bases fitting TRBD2. After removal of 4 bases from V and 7 bases from J, the junction contained 14 bases not matched to a gene. CDR3 length equals 16 residues. Looked up from germline, CDR1 is SGHNT and CDR2 is YYREEE (reference sequence). The CDR3 is CASSVGGAGGPGTQYF. CDR3 DNA sequence: TGTGCCAGCAGCGTTGGTGGAGCGGGGGGCCCGGGGACCCAGTACTTC.

V gene TRBV6-5 combines with J gene TRBJ1-2; the D gene is possibly TRBD1 (6 bases). The V gene's germline CDR1 is MNHEY and CDR2 SVGAGI. Trimming shortened V by 0 bases and J by 7 bases, and 12 bases separated the two germline ends. The CDR3 length is 14 residues. In nucleotides, the CDR3 is TGTGCCAGCAGTTACTCTGAGGGGGTCGGTGGCTACACCTTC. Translating it yields CASSYSEGVGGYTF.

The chain combines TRBV28 with TRBJ2-2; tentative D call: TRBD1 (6 bases). The germline V gene has CDR1 MDHEN and CDR2 SYDVKM. V shed 3 bases and J shed 1 base, with 12 bases lying between them. The CDR3 totals 16 residues. For the CDR3, the DNA is TGTGCCAGCAGTTTGGGGGCCGAGGGGAACACCGGGGAGCTGTTTTTT. It specifies CASSLGAEGNTGELFF.

CDR3 amino acids: CASSPAGDWNEKLFF. As DNA, the CDR3 is TGTGCCAGCAGCCCCGCCGGGGACTGGAATGAAAAACTGTTTTTT. The chain employs TRBV7-9 and TRBJ1-4, with D maybe TRBD1 (5 bases). Germline V gene lookup returns CDR1 SEHNR and CDR2 FQNEAQ (reference sequence). The CDR3 totals 15 residues. The germline V and J ends were trimmed by 5 bases and 5 bases, with 15 bases remaining between them.